The 22 T cell receptor beta chains below come from one sample, sequenced in a study of blood T cell repertoires in COVID-19 (dated by TCRdb to the early 2020s). Library preparation used the immunoSEQ multiplex PCR assay. Drawn from immuneACCESS, this table holds only the in-frame rearrangements with V and J called that TCRdb kept. Clones are partly lost; checked studies trace under half to an unresolved V gene and leave the rest unexplained. Recorded for this sample are about 170,000 clones; 85% to 90% of them occurred a single time. The top ten clones comprise 7% of the sample. Sequencing was performed on peripheral blood. All receptors come from a woman of 80 years or more in a cohort sampled during active or convalescent COVID-19.

This rearrangement joins TRBV6-5 to TRBJ1-5; TRBD1 might be the D (5 bases). Trimming pared 0 bases from V and 8 bases from J, leaving 17 bases between. Germline CDR1 and CDR2: MNHEY and SVGAGI. The CDR3 length is 16 residues. The CDR3 region is CASSYSRAYGGEPQHF. CDR3 bases: TGTGCCAGCAGTTACTCGAGGGCATACGGGGGGGAGCCCCAGCATTTT.

This chain joins TRBV6-6 and TRBJ1-4; a weak D match, TRBD1 (5 bases). The CDR3 runs 14 residues. Per germline, CDR1 MNHNY and CDR2 SVGAGI (reference sequence). Trimming stripped 3 bases from V and 8 bases from J, with 13 bases between. Written as DNA, the CDR3 is TGTGCCAGCAGTTATAAGGGGTCGGGCGAAAAACTGTTTTTT. It encodes CASSYKGSGEKLFF.

The chain links TRBV3-1 (or the pseudogene TRBV3-2) to TRBJ2-5; 7 nucleotides line up with TRBD2. Germline-derived CDR1 and CDR2 are LGHDT and YNNKEL (reference sequence). V gave up 2 bases and J gave up 1 base; unmatched junction bases: 1. This CDR3 has 14 amino acids. The CDR3 protein is CASSQSSGQETQYF. CDR3 coding DNA: TGTGCCAGCAGCCAATCTAGCGGCCAAGAGACCCAGTACTTC.

The chain recombines TRBV24-1 with TRBJ2-1; TRBD1 agrees at 7 bases. The CDR3 length is 16 residues. CDR1 KGHDR and CDR2 SFDVKD come from the germline V gene. V gave up 4 bases and J gave up 0 bases; unmatched junction bases: 5. DNA for the CDR3: TGTGCCACCAGTGACTCCGACAGGGCCTCCTACAATGAGCAGTTCTTC. Residues: CATSDSDRASYNEQFF.

This sequence joins TRBV4-1 and TRBJ1-6, with D possibly TRBD1 on 5 matching bases. CDR3 size: 17 residues. Trimming removed 1 base at V and 1 base at J, with 11 bases between. Germline assignment: CDR1 MGHRA and CDR2 YSYEKL. Here the CDR3 DNA reads TGCGCCAGCAGCCAAGTACAGGCTCGATCCTATAATTCACCCCTCCACTTT. It translates to CASSQVQARSYNSPLHF.

The chain recombines TRBV10-3 with TRBJ2-1; the D gene is possibly TRBD2 (6 bases). CDR1 ENHRY and CDR2 SYGVKD come from the germline V gene. The CDR3 has 15 amino acids. Trimming stripped 2 bases from V and 2 bases from J, with 10 bases between. The CDR3 loop is CAISEARGAYNEQFF. The CDR3 DNA follows: TGTGCCATCAGTGAGGCCCGCGGGGCCTACAATGAGCAGTTCTTC.

The chain uses TRBV2 and TRBJ1-5, with D possibly TRBD1 on 6 matching bases. The CDR3 covers 16 residues. The germline V and J ends were trimmed by 0 bases and 2 bases, with 11 bases remaining between them. In germline, CDR1 is SNHLY, CDR2 FYNNEI. As DNA, the CDR3 is TGTGCCAGCAGTGAAGCGGGGGGGGGCGGCAATCAGCCCCAGCATTTT. The encoded protein is CASSEAGGGGNQPQHF.

V is TRBV6-6 and J is TRBJ1-4; 7 bases line up with TRBD1. The CDR3 length is 16 residues. J was trimmed by 7 bases and V by 2 bases; bases with no gene match: 10. Germline V gene data show CDR1 as MNHNY and CDR2 as SVGAGI (reference sequence). This CDR3 reads CASSYGGGQSGEKLFF. The CDR3 nucleotides read TGTGCCAGCAGTTACGGAGGGGGACAGTCAGGTGAAAAACTGTTTTTT.

The chain employs TRBV28 and TRBJ1-4, with D perhaps TRBD1 (5 bases). The CDR3 extends over 13 amino acids. CDR1 MDHEN and CDR2 SYDVKM come from the germline V gene. V was clipped by 8 bases and J by 8 bases, with 15 bases between them. DNA for the CDR3: TGTGCCAGCGTCGGGCAGGGCCGGGAAAAACTGTTTTTT. Amino acid sequence: CASVGQGREKLFF. The full variable domain, its missing parts supplied by reference TRBV28 and TRBJ1-4, is DVKVTQSSRYLVKRTGEKVFLECVQDMDHENMFWYRQDPGLGLRLIYFSYDVKMKEKGDIPEGYSVSREKKERFSLILESASTNQTSMYLCASVGQGREKLFFGSGTQLSVL.

This chain joins TRBV4-1 and TRBJ1-2; a possible D gene is TRBD1 (6 bases). Germline-derived CDR1 and CDR2 are MGHRA and YSYEKL. V was trimmed by 2 bases and J by 6 bases, leaving 16 bases between them. The CDR3 has 15 amino acids. This chain's CDR3 is CASSQPGGRKHGYTF. The CDR3 nucleotides are TGCGCCAGCAGCCAACCGGGGGGCAGGAAACATGGCTACACCTTC.

The chain uses TRBV2 and TRBJ2-1; 7 bases are shared with TRBD1. This CDR3 has 15 amino acids. V shed 2 bases and J 0 bases; nucleotides not matched to a gene: 1. The germline V gene encodes CDR1 SNHLY and CDR2 FYNNEI. The CDR3: CASSETGVSYNEQFF. The CDR3 nucleotides are TGTGCCAGCAGTGAAACAGGGGTCTCCTACAATGAGCAGTTCTTC.

The chain employs TRBV18 and TRBJ1-2; 7 bases are a match to TRBD1. The CDR3 has 16 amino acids. Germline V gene lookup returns CDR1 KGHSH and CDR2 LQKENI. Trimming took 3 bases from V and 0 from J; bases not matched to a gene: 7. CDR3: CASSPTVQGTNYGYTF. The CDR3 bases are TGTGCCAGCTCACCGACCGTACAGGGGACTAACTATGGCTACACCTTC.

This chain joins TRBV29-1 and TRBJ1-1; no clear D. Trimming cost V 7 bases and J 3 bases, with 12 bases left between them. Germline V gene sequence: CDR1 SQVTM, CDR2 ANQGSEA. This CDR3 spans 12 amino acids. CDR3 residues: CSAGRLDTEAFF. DNA for the CDR3: TGCAGCGCCGGCCGGTTGGACACTGAAGCTTTCTTT.

In this sample, this clone turned up once. This rearrangement joins TRBV6-5 to TRBJ1-5; TRBD1 matches 9 bases. J was trimmed by 1 base and V by 7 bases; bases with no gene match: 5. Germline CDR1 and CDR2: MNHEY and SVGAGI. This CDR3 contains 15 residues. The DNA for the CDR3 is TGTGCCAGCATTGGAGGACAGGGGAGCAATCAGCCCCAGCATTTT. Translating it yields CASIGGQGSNQPQHF.

The rearrangement uses TRBV28 and TRBJ1-2, with 8 positions matching TRBD1. This CDR3 is built from 14 residues. Germline V gives CDR1 MDHEN, CDR2 SYDVKM. J was trimmed by 5 bases and V by 5 bases; bases with no gene match: 7. CDR3 in amino acids: CASSQGASLYGYTF. For the CDR3, the DNA is TGTGCCAGCAGTCAGGGGGCTAGCTTGTATGGCTACACCTTC.

The V gene is TRBV6-1, the J gene TRBJ2-6, with D possibly matching TRBD2 (6 bases). The CDR3 spans 16 residues. V lost 2 bases to trimming and J lost 2 bases, with 10 bases between them. The germline gives CDR1 MNHNS, CDR2 SASEGT. CDR3 sequence (DNA): TGTGCCAGCAGTGAATCCACGGGGGCTGGGGCCAACGTCCTGACTTTC. Protein: CASSESTGAGANVLTF.

The sample holds one count of this clone. This chain links TRBV28 with TRBJ1-1, with D unresolved. V gave up 6 bases and J gave up 11 bases, with 19 bases separating them. The CDR3 spans 13 residues. The germline V gene encodes CDR1 MDHEN and CDR2 SYDVKM. For the CDR3, the DNA is TGTGCCAGCAGGACCCGGACGGACCGGAGGGCTTTCTTT. Its translation is CASRTRTDRRAFF. The full variable domain, rest sourced from reference TRBV28 and TRBJ1-1, is DVKVTQSSRYLVKRTGEKVFLECVQDMDHENMFWYRQDPGLGLRLIYFSYDVKMKEKGDIPEGYSVSREKKERFSLILESASTNQTSMYLCASRTRTDRRAFFGQGTRLTVV.

The CDR3 sequence: CASSGAGVAKNIQYF. CDR3 coding DNA: TGCGCCAGCAGTGGGGCAGGGGTAGCCAAAAACATTCAGTACTTC. The chain recombines TRBV10-2 with TRBJ2-4; D is possibly TRBD1 (6 bases). Germline CDR1 WSHSY, CDR2 SAAADI. V was clipped by 4 bases and J by 0 bases, with 10 bases between them. The CDR3 spans 15 residues.

V is TRBV3-1 (or the pseudogene TRBV3-2) and J is TRBJ2-1; weak D call: TRBD1 (5 bases). Germline V CDR1 and CDR2: LGHDT, YNNKEL (reference sequence). The CDR3 length is 16 residues. Trimming took 1 base from V and 8 from J, leaving 18 bases between them. The CDR3 nucleotides are TGTGCCAGCAGCCAAGTGGGGCCGAGTGAAATGGATGAGCAGTTCTTC. Translation gives CASSQVGPSEMDEQFF.

The rearrangement links TRBV18 to TRBJ2-1; TRBD2 aligns across 11 bases. V lost 3 bases, J lost 3 bases, and 16 bases stayed unmatched. CDR1 is KGHSH, CDR2 LQKENI, per germline. The CDR3 consists of 20 residues. The CDR3 loop is CASSPPDRGPTSGNYNEQFF. CDR3 coding DNA: TGTGCCAGCTCACCTCCCGACAGGGGACCGACTAGCGGGAACTACAATGAGCAGTTCTTC.

This clone was seen more than once but under ten times. V usage is TRBV5-1 and J usage is TRBJ1-2; 7 nucleotides line up with TRBD1. This CDR3 is 14 amino acids long. V shed 3 bases, J shed 4 bases, and the junction held 6 bases outside the gene matches. Germline values: CDR1 SGHRS, CDR2 YFSETQ. The CDR3 sequence: CASSSMTGTYGYTF. CDR3 DNA sequence: TGCGCCAGCAGCTCGATGACAGGGACCTATGGCTACACCTTC.

V usage is TRBV5-1 and J usage is TRBJ2-3; TRBD1 agrees at 10 bases. This CDR3 spans 16 amino acids. Germline V gene lookup returns CDR1 SGHRS and CDR2 YFSETQ. V shed 4 bases, J shed 4 bases, and the junction held 9 bases outside the gene matches. CDR3: CASSAGDRGPADTQYF. CDR3 sequence (DNA): TGCGCCAGCAGCGCGGGGGACAGGGGTCCCGCAGATACGCAGTATTTT.